One sample yielded the 5 T cell receptor beta chains listed below, sequenced in a study of shared clonotypes between healthy human individuals. Sequencing used immunoSEQ multiplex PCR; TCRdb keeps in-frame clones, though not all of them. The top ten hold over 0.12% of the sample, which has millions of clones, around 90% seen once. Sequencing used naive CD4+ T cells sorted from blood. Sample subset: CD45RA+ positively selected. These receptors all come from a man aged 18-30 years in good health.

This clone has a single count. This chain links TRBV28 with TRBJ2-7, with D perhaps matching TRBD1 or TRBD2 (6 bases each). V was shortened by 6 bases and J by 0 bases, with 12 bases between the two germline ends. The CDR3 is 14 residues long. CDR1 is MDHEN and CDR2 is SYDVKM in the germline V gene. DNA for the CDR3: TGTGCCAGCAGAGCACAGGGAGGCTCCTACGAGCAGTACTTC. This translates into CASRAQGGSYEQYF.

The chain recombines TRBV25-1 with TRBJ1-2; D is perhaps TRBD1 (5 bases). This CDR3 region has 15 residues. CDR1 and CDR2 (germline): MGHDK, SYGVNS. Trimming stripped 6 bases from V and 1 base from J, with 15 bases between. CDR3 residues: CASSQGRNNNYGYTF. The CDR3 bases are TGTGCCAGCAGCCAGGGACGGAATAATAACTATGGCTACACCTTC.

V is TRBV7-2 and J is TRBJ1-2; D is perhaps TRBD1 (6 bases). Germline CDR1 and CDR2: SGHTA and FQGNSA. This CDR3 spans 14 amino acids. The V and J ends lost 1 base and 7 bases respectively, with 13 bases between them. CDR3 sequence (DNA): TGTGCCAGCAGCTTAGTAGGGGGATCCCTTGGCTACACCTTC. This gives the protein CASSLVGGSLGYTF.

V and J are TRBV6-6 and TRBJ1-4; 9 bases agree with TRBD1. The CDR3 runs 14 residues. Germline lookup yields CDR1 MNHNY and CDR2 SVGAGI (reference sequence). V lost 7 bases, J lost 3 bases, and 3 bases stayed unmatched. CDR3 bases: TGTGCCAGCACCAGACAGGGGGCTAATGAAAAACTGTTTTTT. Translation gives CASTRQGANEKLFF.

The chain employs TRBV4-1 and TRBJ1-6; possible D gene TRBD1, 6 bases. V lost 4 bases to trimming and J lost 0 bases, with 25 bases between them. From germline, CDR1 is MGHRA and CDR2 YSYEKL. The CDR3 totals 21 residues. The CDR3 coding sequence is TGCGCCAGCAGCCTGACTGATGCCGGGACACCAGGATACTCCTATAATTCACCCCTCCACTTT. Translated: CASSLTDAGTPGYSYNSPLHF.